This record concerns one TCR beta chain sequence. The antigen is undetermined. This sample was included in a study of vaccination effects on CD4 cells after COVID-19. The data were produced by immunoSEQ multiplex PCR, yet TCRdb's version contains in-frame clones alone and is incomplete. The data hold approximately 30,000 clones, with 83% observed a single time. Sequencing was preceded by expansion of antigen-specific CD4+ T cells with viral peptide pools in the ViraFEST assay. When around nine days of culture had elapsed, CD4+ T cells were isolated. Vaccination of participants consisted of two doses of either the BNT162b2 or mRNA-1273 vaccine. Having tested negative for nucleocapsid antibodies, the vaccine recipients showed no prior SARS-CoV-2 infection. Cultures received IL-2 medium that replaced half the medium on days 3 and 7. Study findings and constraints: There was marked clonal contraction among infection- and vaccine-induced clones late after vaccination.

V was clipped by 0 bases and J by 2 bases, with 9 bases between them. The CDR3 totals 15 residues. CDR1 is SGHRS and CDR2 is YFSETQ in the germline V gene. The clonotype comes from a human donor who received a COVID-19 vaccine. Some clones in this sample may be carry-over from other donors' samples. The specimen was CD4+ T cells from PBMCs cultured with HCoV-NL63 spike peptides, collected after COVID-19 vaccination. This rearrangement joins TRBV5-1 to TRBJ1-5; D gene uncertain. CDR3 amino acids: CASSLEGGGNQPQHF. The CDR3 DNA reads TGCGCCAGCAGCTTGGAGGGAGGAGGCAATCAGCCCCAGCATTTT.